These 18 T cell receptor beta chains share one sample of origin, sequenced in a study of molecular identifiers for immune sequencing clone quantification. TCRdb reanalysed the PCR reads using MiXCR and keeps one entry per CDR3 protein. The data contain 88,000 or so distinct CDR3 sequences, 20% to 25% of them seen just once; the ten biggest clones take up about 1%. What was sequenced was naive CD8+ T cells from blood, with Jurkat cell RNA spiked in. Subset reported: FACS-sorted CD8+CD4-CCR7+CD45RA+ naive T cells. These receptors were taken from a human donor in good health. Some libraries in this study had Jurkat cell RNA spiked in.

Ten or more counts support this clonotype. The V gene is TRBV7-2, the J gene TRBJ2-7, with 8 positions matching TRBD2. The CDR3 has 13 amino acids. Germline assignment: CDR1 SGHTA and CDR2 FQGNSA. V trimming: 5 bases; J trimming: 7 bases; junction bases outside the gene matches: 7. The CDR3 here is CASSNPLAGEQYF. The DNA for the CDR3 is TGTGCCAGCAGCAACCCCCTAGCGGGTGAGCAGTACTTC.

With regard to this clonotype: Possible read error: a much larger clone is one base away. The CDR3 protein is CAGSLATGGSGNTIYF. CDR3 DNA sequence: TGTGCCGGCAGCTTGGCTACAGGGGGCTCTGGAAACACCATATATTTT. This chain uses TRBV7-9 with TRBJ1-3, with 8 bases identical to TRBD1. Germline V gene sequence: CDR1 SEHNR, CDR2 FQNEAQ (reference sequence). CDR3 size: 16 residues.

This clonotype was seen many times. CDR3 amino acids: CASSQNVGPPGNEQFF. The CDR3 DNA reads as TGCGCCAGCAGCCAAAATGTGGGGCCCCCGGGTAATGAGCAGTTCTTC. The chain couples TRBV4-1 to TRBJ2-1; possible D gene TRBD1, 5 bases. This CDR3 has 16 residues. The V end lost 2 bases, the J end lost 7 bases, and 18 bases lay between the germline ends. From germline, CDR1 is MGHRA and CDR2 YSYEKL.

This clonotype was found many times. The J gene is TRBJ2-3, the V gene TRBV21-1. TRBV21-1 is a pseudogene segment. This CDR3 region has 15 residues. The chain's CDR3 is CASSDAGLAADTQYF. DNA of the CDR3: TGTGCCAGCAGCGATGCGGGACTAGCGGCAGATACGCAGTATTTT.

This clonotype has ten or more counts. The V gene is TRBV7-6, the J gene TRBJ2-5, with D possibly matching TRBD1 (5 bases). Germline V lookup: CDR1 SGHVS, CDR2 FNYEAQ. The CDR3 runs to 13 residues. The V and J ends lost 5 bases and 4 bases respectively, with 11 bases between them. The CDR3 nucleotides are TGTGCCAGCAGCCCCCGGCAGGGAGAGACCCAGTACTTC. As protein: CASSPRQGETQYF.

This clonotype has a count of ten or more. The chain carries TRBV6-2 or TRBV6-3 and TRBJ2-7, with D perhaps TRBD1 (6 bases). Germline CDR1 and CDR2: MNHEY and SVGEGT. The V gene lost 2 bases and the J gene lost 5 bases, with 7 bases spanning the gap. CDR3 length equals 12 residues. CDR3: CASSYEGDEQYF. CDR3 sequence (DNA): TGTGCCAGCAGTTACGAGGGGGACGAGCAGTACTTC.

The J gene is TRBJ2-7, the V gene TRBV21-1; TRBD2 is taken as the D call from the table, unchecked against the DNA. TRBV21-1 is a pseudogene segment. The CDR3 consists of 16 residues. In DNA, the CDR3 is TGTGCCAGCAGCAGAGCCGGGACTTCTCGTCCCTACGAGCAGTACTTC. The encoded protein is CASSRAGTSRPYEQYF.

In its sample, this clonotype was seen many times. J is TRBJ2-5 and V is TRBV7-9; D ambiguous. This CDR3 region has 12 residues. Per germline, CDR1 SEHNR and CDR2 FQNEAQ (reference sequence). The V end lost 2 bases, the J end lost 4 bases, and 5 bases lay between the germline ends. CDR3 sequence: CASSLRVETQYF. The CDR3, as DNA: TGTGCCAGCAGCTTAAGGGTAGAGACCCAGTACTTC.

This clonotype was counted ten times or more. The chain uses TRBV30 and TRBJ2-7; the match to TRBD2 covers 12 bases. The CDR3 is 18 amino acids. The germline V gene encodes CDR1 GTSNPN and CDR2 SVGIG (reference sequence). The ends lost 2 bases at V and 5 bases at J; junction bases unmatched: 16. CDR3 nucleotide sequence: TGTGCCTGGAGTCTATGGACTAGCGGGGCCCGAGGAATCGACGAGCAGTACTTC. Its translation: CAWSLWTSGARGIDEQYF.

The chain uses TRBV5-6 and TRBJ2-4; D might be TRBD2 (6 bases). Germline V gives CDR1 SGHDT, CDR2 YYEEEE. Trimming pared 5 bases from V and 8 bases from J, leaving 17 bases between. The CDR3 has 14 residues. The CDR3 DNA is TGTGCCAGCAGACCCGGCGGGGCCCAACACATTCAGTACTTC. Translating it yields CASRPGGAQHIQYF.

This chain joins TRBV19 and TRBJ1-5, with TRBD1 matching over 7 bases. The CDR3 runs to 14 residues. CDR1 is LNHDA and CDR2 is SQIVND in the germline V gene (reference sequence). Trimming at V came to 1 base and at J to 14 bases, leaving 11 bases not matched to a gene. In nucleotides, the CDR3 is TGTGCCAGTAGTATAGGTCCCGGACAGGACAAGAAGCATTTT. Translation gives CASSIGPGQDKKHF. The whole variable domain, filled in from reference TRBV19 and TRBJ1-5, reads DGGITQSPKYLFRKEGQNVTLSCEQNLNHDAMYWYRQDPGQGLRLIYYSQIVNDFQKGDIAEGYSVSREKKESFPLTVTSAQKNPTAFYLCASSIGPGQDKKHFGDGTRLSIL.

This clonotype appeared a few times. V gene TRBV27 combines with J gene TRBJ1-1; unclear D gene. V dropped 5 bases and J dropped 4 bases, with 11 bases sitting between them. Germline V gives CDR1 MNHEY, CDR2 SMNVEV (reference sequence). The CDR3 extends over 13 amino acids. CDR3 loop: CASSLGSPTEAFF. For the CDR3, the DNA is TGTGCCAGCAGTCTGGGGTCTCCCACTGAAGCTTTCTTT.

The chain links TRBV28 to TRBJ1-1; D is unresolved. Germline CDR1 MDHEN, CDR2 SYDVKM. The CDR3 totals 14 residues. Trimming stripped 6 bases from V and 1 base from J, with 12 bases between. CDR3 residues: CASSQWSGNTEAFF. The CDR3 DNA is TGTGCCAGCAGCCAATGGTCCGGGAACACTGAAGCTTTCTTT.

This clonotype was detected ten times or more. This sequence joins TRBV9 and TRBJ1-1; 8 positions match TRBD1. The V gene end was trimmed by 3 bases and the J gene end by 6 bases; junction bases not matched to a gene: 1. Germline V gene sequence: CDR1 SGDLS, CDR2 YYNGEE. CDR3 length equals 12 residues. The CDR3 DNA reads TGTGCCAGCAGCGGACAGGGGCCTGAAGCTTTCTTT. Amino acid sequence: CASSGQGPEAFF.

V usage is TRBV30 and J usage is TRBJ1-6; D is unclear. The V gene lost 0 bases and the J gene lost 0 bases, with 9 bases spanning the gap. The CDR3 is 16 residues long. The germline CDR1 and CDR2 sequences are GTSNPN and SVGIG (reference sequence). CDR3 amino acids: CAWSVPAVSYNSPLHF. CDR3 DNA: TGTGCCTGGAGTGTACCGGCAGTCTCCTATAATTCACCCCTCCACTTT.

This clonotype was detected only a few times. The junction departs from the called germline gene at one end, perhaps through a read error. This chain uses TRBV4-2 with TRBJ2-2, with 8 bases fitting TRBD1. The CDR3 loop spans 15 amino acids. Germline CDR1 LGHNA, CDR2 YNFKEQ. The CDR3 region has the DNA TGTGCCAGCAGCCAAGAACAGGGGGACACCGGGGAGCTGCTTTTT. As protein: CASSQEQGDTGELLF.

A single count supports this clonotype. This clone may be a read error of a much larger clone one base away. The J gene is TRBJ2-7, the V gene TRBV6-1; 7 nucleotides line up with TRBD2. The V gene end was trimmed by 2 bases and the J gene end by 2 bases; junction bases not matched to a gene: 3. CDR1 is MNHNS, CDR2 SASEGT, per germline. The CDR3 covers 14 residues. CDR3 DNA sequence: TGTGCCAGCAGTGAAACTAGCGAGACCTACGAGCAGTACTTC. Amino acids: CASSETSETYEQYF.

This clonotype was seen repeatedly, ten times or more. This chain links TRBV2 with TRBJ1-5; D is undetermined. Trimming left V 4 bases short and J 4 bases short, with 14 bases between. Germline V CDR1 and CDR2: SNHLY, FYNNEI. This CDR3 region has 15 residues. Here the CDR3 reads CASSAPEDLNQPQHF. The CDR3 DNA is TGTGCCAGCAGTGCCCCCGAGGACCTGAATCAGCCCCAGCATTTT.